Sequencing of this T cell receptor beta chain was carried out in a study of blood T cells in healthy people across ages. Per sample, at least 6 micrograms of total RNA were extracted. Using a J-beta primer mix together with a sample-barcoded 5' primer, a second PCR was run for about 6 to 12 cycles. Each cDNA was tagged by a template-switch adaptor containing 12 random nucleotides. MiXCR was run by TCRdb on the 5' RACE reads, yielding one entry per CDR3 protein. The sample gives 750,000 to 850,000 distinct CDR3 sequences, 20% to 25% of which show up once; under 4.5% is in the top ten. In its sample, this clonotype was seen a few times. Germline V CDR1 and CDR2: DFQATT, SNEGSKA (reference sequence). V lost 3 bases, J lost 4 bases, and 9 bases lay in between. The CDR3 has 13 amino acids. The data were also submitted as part of a second study, on T cells of mothers and their children. From that study: Per mother, over 10 million TCR beta CDR3 reads were obtained; per child, about 3.3 million.

The receptor's source is a boy aged 10-17 years in good health. Sequencing was done on a sample of blood. The chain is built from TRBV20-1 and TRBJ1-4; D gene unclear. Written as DNA, the CDR3 is TGCAGTGCTAGGAAAGGTTTTAATGAAAAACTGTTTTTT. Translating gives CSARKGFNEKLFF.